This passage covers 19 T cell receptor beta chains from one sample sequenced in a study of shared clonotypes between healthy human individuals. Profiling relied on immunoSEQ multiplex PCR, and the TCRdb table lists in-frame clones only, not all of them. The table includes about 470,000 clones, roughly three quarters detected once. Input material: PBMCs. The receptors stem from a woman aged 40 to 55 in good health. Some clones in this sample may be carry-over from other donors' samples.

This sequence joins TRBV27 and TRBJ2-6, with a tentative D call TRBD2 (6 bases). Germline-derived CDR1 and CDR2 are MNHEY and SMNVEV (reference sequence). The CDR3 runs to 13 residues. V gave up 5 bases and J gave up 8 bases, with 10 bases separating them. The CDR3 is CASSARETNVLTF. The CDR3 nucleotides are TGTGCCAGCAGTGCTCGGGAGACCAACGTCCTGACTTTC.

The CDR3 nucleotides are TGCGCCAGCAGCCAAGGGCCAGTCCCCGCTGTAGGTACGCAGTATTTT. It codes for CASSQGPVPAVGTQYF. The V and J genes are TRBV4-1 and TRBJ2-3; D call uncertain. Trimming took 1 base from V and 8 from J, leaving 19 bases between them. Germline CDR1 MGHRA, CDR2 YSYEKL. This CDR3 is built from 16 residues.

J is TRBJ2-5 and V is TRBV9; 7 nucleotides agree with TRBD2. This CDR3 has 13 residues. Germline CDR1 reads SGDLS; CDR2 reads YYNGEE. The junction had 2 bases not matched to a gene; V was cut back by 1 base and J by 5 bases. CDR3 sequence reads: CASSVRLAETQYF. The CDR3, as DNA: TGTGCCAGCAGCGTAAGACTAGCCGAGACCCAGTACTTC.

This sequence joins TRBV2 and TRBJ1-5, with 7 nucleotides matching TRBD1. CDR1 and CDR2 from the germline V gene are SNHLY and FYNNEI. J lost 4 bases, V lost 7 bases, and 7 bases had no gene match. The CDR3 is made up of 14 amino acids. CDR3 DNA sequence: TGTGCCAGCAAGATCTTACAGGGGAATCAGCCCCAGCATTTT. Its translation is CASKILQGNQPQHF.

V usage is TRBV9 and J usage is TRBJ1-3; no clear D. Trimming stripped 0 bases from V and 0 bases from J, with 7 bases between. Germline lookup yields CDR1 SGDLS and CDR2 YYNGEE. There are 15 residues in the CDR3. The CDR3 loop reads CASSVGRLSGNTIYF. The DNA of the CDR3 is TGTGCCAGCAGCGTAGGCAGGCTCTCTGGAAACACCATATATTTT.

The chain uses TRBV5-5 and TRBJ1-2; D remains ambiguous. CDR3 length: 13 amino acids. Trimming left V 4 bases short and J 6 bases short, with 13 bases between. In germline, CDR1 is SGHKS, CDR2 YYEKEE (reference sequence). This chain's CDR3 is CASSPQLDHGYTF. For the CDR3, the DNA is TGTGCCAGCAGCCCCCAGTTGGACCATGGCTACACCTTC.

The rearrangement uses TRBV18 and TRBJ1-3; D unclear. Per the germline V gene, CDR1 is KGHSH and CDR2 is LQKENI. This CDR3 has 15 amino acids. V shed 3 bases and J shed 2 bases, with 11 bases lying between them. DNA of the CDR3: TGTGCCAGCTCACCGTCCCCCCCCACTGGAAACACCATATATTTT. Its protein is CASSPSPPTGNTIYF.

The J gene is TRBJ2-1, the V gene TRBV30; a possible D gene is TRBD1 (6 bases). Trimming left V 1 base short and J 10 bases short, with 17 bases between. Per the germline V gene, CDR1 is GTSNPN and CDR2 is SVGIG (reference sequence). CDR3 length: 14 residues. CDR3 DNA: TGTGCCTGGAGTGCCATGGGACATCGCGGGGAGCAGTTCTTC. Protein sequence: CAWSAMGHRGEQFF.

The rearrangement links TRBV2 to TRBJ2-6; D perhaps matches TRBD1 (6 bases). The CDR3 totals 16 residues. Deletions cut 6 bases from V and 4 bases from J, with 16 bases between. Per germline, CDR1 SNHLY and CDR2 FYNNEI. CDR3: CASRALRGYGANVLTF. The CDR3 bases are TGTGCCAGCAGGGCTTTAAGGGGGTACGGGGCCAACGTCCTGACTTTC. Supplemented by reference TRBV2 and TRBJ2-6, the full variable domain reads EPEVTQTPSHQVTQMGQEVILRCVPISNHLYFYWYRQILGQKVEFLVSFYNNEISEKSEIFDDQFSVERPDGSNFTLKIRSTKLEDSAMYFCASRALRGYGANVLTFGAGSRLTVL.

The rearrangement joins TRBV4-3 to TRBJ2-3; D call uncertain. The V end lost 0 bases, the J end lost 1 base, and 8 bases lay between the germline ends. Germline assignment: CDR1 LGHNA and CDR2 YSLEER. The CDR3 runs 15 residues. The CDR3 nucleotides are TGCGCCAGCAGCCAAGATGGGCAGGGCACAGATACGCAGTATTTT. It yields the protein CASSQDGQGTDTQYF.

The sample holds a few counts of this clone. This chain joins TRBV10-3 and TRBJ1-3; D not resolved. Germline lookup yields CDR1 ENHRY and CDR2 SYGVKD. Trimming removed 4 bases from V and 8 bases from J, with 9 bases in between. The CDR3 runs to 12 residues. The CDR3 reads CAISGGGDTIYF. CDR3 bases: TGTGCCATCAGTGGAGGCGGGGACACCATATATTTT.

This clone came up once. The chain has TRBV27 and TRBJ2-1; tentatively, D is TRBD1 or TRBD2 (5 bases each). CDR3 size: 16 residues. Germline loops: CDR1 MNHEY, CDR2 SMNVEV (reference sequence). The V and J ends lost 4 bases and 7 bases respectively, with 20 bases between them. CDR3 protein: CASSSPGRQPENEQFF. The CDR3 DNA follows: TGTGCCAGCAGTTCACCGGGACGGCAGCCGGAGAATGAGCAGTTCTTC.

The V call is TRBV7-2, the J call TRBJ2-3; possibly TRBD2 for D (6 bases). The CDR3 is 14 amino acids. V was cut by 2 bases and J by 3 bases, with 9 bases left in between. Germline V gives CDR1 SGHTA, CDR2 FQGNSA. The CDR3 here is CASSLQGGTDTQYF. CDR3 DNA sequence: TGTGCCAGCAGCTTACAGGGAGGTACAGATACGCAGTATTTT.

The CDR3 sequence is CSVEGRGSYEQYF. The CDR3 nucleotides read TGCAGCGTTGAAGGCAGGGGATCCTACGAGCAGTACTTC. The chain employs TRBV29-1 and TRBJ2-5, with D perhaps TRBD1 (6 bases). The J call may be wrong; the DNA end is better matched by TRBJ2-7. Germline values: CDR1 SQVTM, CDR2 ANQGSEA. The CDR3 has 13 amino acids.

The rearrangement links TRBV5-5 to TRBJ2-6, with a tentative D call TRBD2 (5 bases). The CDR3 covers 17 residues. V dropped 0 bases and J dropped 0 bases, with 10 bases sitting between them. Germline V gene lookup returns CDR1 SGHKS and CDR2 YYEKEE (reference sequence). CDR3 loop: CASSLGSALSGANVLTF. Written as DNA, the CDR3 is TGTGCCAGCAGCTTGGGTAGCGCCCTCTCTGGGGCCAACGTCCTGACTTTC.

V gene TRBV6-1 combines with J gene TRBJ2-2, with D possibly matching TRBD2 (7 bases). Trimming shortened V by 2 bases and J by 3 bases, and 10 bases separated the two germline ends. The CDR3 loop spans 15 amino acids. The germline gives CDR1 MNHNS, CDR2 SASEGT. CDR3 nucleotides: TGTGCCAGCAGTGAAATAGGGGGGGACACCGGGGAGCTGTTTTTT. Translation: CASSEIGGDTGELFF.

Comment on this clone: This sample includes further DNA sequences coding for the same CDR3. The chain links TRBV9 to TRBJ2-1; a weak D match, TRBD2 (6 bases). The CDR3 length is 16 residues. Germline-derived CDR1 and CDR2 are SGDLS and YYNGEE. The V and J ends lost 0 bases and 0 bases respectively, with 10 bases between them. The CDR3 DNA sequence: TGTGCCAGCAGCGTAGTAGGTAGCGGCTCCTACAATGAGCAGTTCTTC. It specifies CASSVVGSGSYNEQFF.

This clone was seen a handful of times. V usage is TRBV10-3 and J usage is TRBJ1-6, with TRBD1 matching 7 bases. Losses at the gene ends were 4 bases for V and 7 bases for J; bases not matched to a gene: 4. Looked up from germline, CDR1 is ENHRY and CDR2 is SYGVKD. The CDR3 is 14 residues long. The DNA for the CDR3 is TGTGCCATCAGTGGGAGACAGGGAAATTCACCCCTCCACTTT. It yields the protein CAISGRQGNSPLHF.

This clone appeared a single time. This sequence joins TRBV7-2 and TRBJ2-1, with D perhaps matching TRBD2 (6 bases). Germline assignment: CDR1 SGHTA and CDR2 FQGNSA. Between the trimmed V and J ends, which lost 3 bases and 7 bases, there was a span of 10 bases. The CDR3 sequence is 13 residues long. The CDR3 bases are TGTGCCAGCAGCTTGACTAGAGATAATGAGCAGTTCTTC. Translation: CASSLTRDNEQFF.